The 23 T cell receptor beta chains in this list originate from one sample, sequenced in a study of neurological immune-mediated disorders. TCRdb re-derived calls from the 5' RACE reads in MiXCR, one entry per CDR3 protein. The profile shows about 74,000 distinct CDR3 sequences, 5.2% of them singletons. Sequenced input: PBMCs. Every receptor here comes from a man aged 18 to 30 with multiple sclerosis.

Many counts were recorded for this clonotype. DNA of the CDR3: TGCGCCAGCAGCTCTGGGCCCGAGGACTTCACCTACGAGCAGTACTTC. The encoded protein is CASSSGPEDFTYEQYF. The chain recombines TRBV5-1 with TRBJ2-7, with a weak D call TRBD2 (5 bases). Trimming took 3 bases from V and 2 from J, leaving 18 bases between them. Per the germline V gene, CDR1 is SGHRS and CDR2 is YFSETQ. CDR3 length: 16 amino acids.

Regarding this clonotype: At one end, the junction sequence differs from germline, possibly due to a read error. The chain combines TRBV12-3 or TRBV12-4 with TRBJ1-5; D remains unclear. The CDR3 sequence is 12 residues long. The CDR3 DNA reads as TGTGCCAGCAGTTACACCGAGCAGCCCCAGAATTTT. Protein: CASSYTEQPQNF.

A word on this clonotype: This could be a read error, since a much larger clone is one nucleotide away. The chain links TRBV5-1 to TRBJ1-5; 9 bases align to TRBD1. The germline CDR1 and CDR2 sequences are SGHRS and YFSETQ. CDR3 length: 15 amino acids. The CDR3 sequence: CASSLTGGGNQPQNF. CDR3 in DNA: TGCGCCAGCAGCTTGACAGGGGGCGGCAATCAGCCCCAGAATTTT.

The V and J genes are TRBV20-1 and TRBJ2-5; possibly TRBD1 or TRBD2 for D (5 bases each). In germline, CDR1 is DFQATT, CDR2 SNEGSKA (reference sequence). There are 13 residues in the CDR3. Trimming stripped 1 base from V and 5 bases from J, with 11 bases between. CDR3 residues: CSARAAGTETQYF. The CDR3 bases are TGCAGTGCTAGAGCTGCAGGGACCGAGACCCAGTACTTC.

This clonotype was picked up many times. The rearrangement links TRBV28 to TRBJ2-2, with 8 bases that match TRBD1. Germline loops: CDR1 MDHEN, CDR2 SYDVKM. This CDR3 has 16 amino acids. Losses at the gene ends were 4 bases for V and 8 bases for J; bases not matched to a gene: 12. The CDR3: CASSSTGTGLGGELFF. The CDR3 DNA follows: TGTGCCAGCAGTTCGACCGGGACAGGCCTCGGAGGGGAGCTGTTTTTT.

This clonotype was recorded many times. The V call is TRBV6-6, the J call TRBJ1-4, with 7 nucleotides matching TRBD1. Germline CDR1 is MNHNY and CDR2 is SVGAGI (reference sequence). The CDR3 is 12 amino acids. The V segment lost 6 bases and the J segment 8 bases; nucleotides outside the gene matches: 3. The CDR3 protein is CASSRDREKLFF. The CDR3 DNA follows: TGTGCCAGCAGCAGGGACAGAGAAAAACTGTTTTTT.

This clonotype was seen repeatedly, ten times or more. A junction end diverges from the germline sequence, so it may reflect a read error. The gene calls are TRBV3-1 and TRBJ1-5, with a possible D match to TRBD1 (5 bases). The CDR3 has 13 amino acids. Germline CDR1 reads LGHDT; CDR2 reads YNNKEL (reference sequence). The CDR3 reads CASSQFGAQPQNF. CDR3 in DNA: TGTGCCAGCAGCCAATTTGGGGCTCAGCCCCAGAATTTT.

This clonotype has only a few counts. This may be a read error, as it is one base from a much larger clone. This chain joins TRBV7-6 and TRBJ1-3; D is unresolved. V was pared by 5 bases and J by 1 base, with 6 bases between. CDR1 and CDR2 (germline): SGHVS, FNYEAQ. This CDR3 region has 13 residues. The CDR3 spells CASSRKSGNTIYF. As DNA, the CDR3 is TGTGCCAGCAGCCGAAAATCTGGAAACACCATATATTTT.

Ten or more counts support this clonotype. This sequence joins TRBV10-3 and TRBJ1-4; D may be TRBD1 (5 bases). CDR1 and CDR2 from the germline V gene are ENHRY and SYGVKD. The ends were cut back, 3 bases at V and 0 bases at J, with 8 bases in the middle. The CDR3 has 15 residues. CDR3 nucleotide sequence: TGTGCCATCAGTGATGGGGGGGCAACTAATGAAAAACTGTTTTTT. Translating gives CAISDGGATNEKLFF.

This clonotype was observed at least ten times. The genes are TRBV11-2 and TRBJ2-3; 11 bases agree with TRBD2. V shed 2 bases and J 10 bases; nucleotides not matched to a gene: 14. Germline V gene lookup returns CDR1 SGHAT and CDR2 FQNNGV. The CDR3 loop spans 17 amino acids. CDR3 nucleotide sequence: TGTGCCAGCAGCTTAAGGAAGGGACTAGCGGAAATCTTCGCGCAGTATTTT. Encoded protein: CASSLRKGLAEIFAQYF.

This clonotype showed up many times. CDR3 sequence: CASSYGISNYHSGNTIYF. The CDR3 region has the DNA TGTGCCAGCAGTTACGGAATCAGCAACTACCACTCTGGAAACACCATATATTTT. The gene calls are TRBV6-6 and TRBJ1-3, with no clear D. CDR1 MNHNY and CDR2 SVGAGI come from the germline V gene (reference sequence). With 2 bases removed from V and 0 bases from J, the gap between germline ends came to 17 bases. This CDR3 region has 18 residues.

This clonotype came up a few times. The chain links TRBV14 to TRBJ2-7, with 12 bases that match TRBD1. Germline V gene lookup returns CDR1 SGHDN and CDR2 FVKESK. The CDR3 spans 16 residues. Trimming removed 2 bases from V and 7 bases from J; junction bases left unmatched: 9. In DNA, the CDR3 is TGTGCCAGCAGCCAAACCCGGGGACAGGGGGCTTGGGAGCAGTACTTC. Translation gives CASSQTRGQGAWEQYF.

Concerning this clonotype: Since a much larger clone is just one base distant, this may be a read error. The rearrangement links TRBV27 to TRBJ2-1, with 8 positions matching TRBD2. Unmatched junction bases numbered 11, after V lost 7 bases and J lost 6 bases. Per the germline V gene, CDR1 is MNHEY and CDR2 is SMNVEV (reference sequence). The CDR3 length is 15 residues. In DNA form, the CDR3 reads TGTGCCAGCACACGCGGGACTAGAGGGAGCAATGAGCAGTTCTTC. It encodes CASTRGTRGSNEQFF.

This clonotype has ten or more counts. The chain carries TRBV12-5 and TRBJ1-2; TRBD1 is a possible D gene (6 bases). The V end lost 2 bases, the J end lost 1 base, and 17 bases lay between the germline ends. The CDR3 sequence is 17 residues long. In germline, CDR1 is LGHNT, CDR2 FRNRAP. Here the CDR3 reads CASGLSSAGHINYGYTF. CDR3 bases: TGTGCTAGTGGTTTGTCTTCCGCGGGACATATTAACTATGGCTACACCTTC. The entire variable domain, with the rest obtained from reference TRBV12-5 and TRBJ1-2, is as follows: DARVTQTPRHKVTEMGQEVTMRCQPILGHNTVFWYRQTMMQGLELLAYFRNRAPLDDSGMPKDRFSAEMPDATLATLKIQPSEPRDSAVYFCASGLSSAGHINYGYTFGSGTRLTVV.

This clonotype appeared a few times. This chain connects TRBV7-9 to TRBJ1-5; D possibly corresponds to TRBD1 (6 bases). The V gene lost 4 bases and the J gene lost 10 bases, with 32 bases spanning the gap. The CDR3 extends over 19 amino acids. The V gene's germline CDR1 is SEHNR and CDR2 FQNEAQ (reference sequence). The CDR3 reads CASSSEGLRTGTMKSPQHF. CDR3 DNA: TGTGCCAGCAGCTCAGAGGGGTTAAGGACCGGGACAATGAAAAGCCCCCAGCATTTT.

This clonotype was seen repeatedly, ten times or more. V and J are TRBV12-3 or TRBV12-4 and TRBJ2-7; tentatively, D is TRBD2 (6 bases). V lost 7 bases to trimming and J lost 6 bases, with 16 bases between them. The CDR3 is made up of 13 amino acids. This CDR3 reads CASTAVLASEQYF. The CDR3 DNA is TGTGCCAGCACTGCCGTGCTAGCGAGCGAGCAGTACTTC.

This clonotype was observed at least ten times. This sequence joins TRBV9 and TRBJ2-7; TRBD1 might be the D (6 bases). Germline loops: CDR1 SGDLS, CDR2 YYNGEE. The CDR3 length is 14 residues. Between the trimmed V and J ends, which lost 0 bases and 2 bases, there was a span of 9 bases. CDR3 protein: CASSVGRGPYEQYF. In nucleotides, the CDR3 is TGTGCCAGCAGCGTAGGCAGGGGCCCCTACGAGCAGTACTTC.

This clonotype was counted between two and nine times. This rearrangement joins TRBV30 to TRBJ2-7; no reliable D call. V was cut by 3 bases and J by 7 bases, with 13 bases left in between. Per germline, CDR1 GTSNPN and CDR2 SVGIG (reference sequence). The length of the CDR3 is 12 residues. CDR3 coding DNA: TGTGCCTGGAGCCCTCAGTCGGGTGAGCAGTACTTC. It encodes CAWSPQSGEQYF.

There are many counts of this clonotype. The CDR3 sequence: CASSLLTGANEKLFF. CDR3 nucleotide sequence: TGTGCCAGCAGCCTCTTGACAGGCGCTAATGAAAAACTGTTTTTT. This sequence joins TRBV5-6 and TRBJ1-4; D may be TRBD1 (6 bases). In germline, CDR1 is SGHDT, CDR2 YYEEEE. The germline V and J ends were trimmed by 4 bases and 3 bases, with 13 bases remaining between them. The CDR3 sequence is 15 residues long.

This clonotype has a count of ten or more. The chain couples TRBV6-2 or TRBV6-3 to TRBJ2-7; a possible D gene is TRBD1 (5 bases). Looked up from germline, CDR1 is MNHEY and CDR2 is SVGEGT. The CDR3 contains 16 residues. Trimming took off 10 bases at V and 1 base at J, with 23 bases between the two ends. The CDR3 region has the DNA TGTGCCACCAAAGGGCTTATGGGGCGAATTTCCTACGAGCAGTACTTC. This encodes CATKGLMGRISYEQYF.

This clonotype has at least ten counts. The CDR3 nucleotides read TGCAGTGCTACCAAGCGGGTTGGAGATACGCAGTATTTT. The encoded protein is CSATKRVGDTQYF. The chain joins TRBV20-1 to TRBJ2-3; D is possibly TRBD2 (6 bases). With 4 bases removed from V and 5 bases from J, the gap between germline ends came to 13 bases. This CDR3 comprises 13 residues. Germline V CDR1 and CDR2: DFQATT, SNEGSKA (reference sequence).

This clonotype was seen ten or more times. V gene TRBV12-3 or TRBV12-4 combines with J gene TRBJ2-3, with 7 bases aligning to TRBD1. Trimming cost V 5 bases and J 1 base; bases outside gene matches: 9. The CDR3 is 16 amino acids. The CDR3 DNA reads TGTGCCAGCAGTGTAAACAGGGGCGGAGGCACAGATACGCAGTATTTT. Its protein product is CASSVNRGGGTDTQYF.

At least ten counts were recorded for this clonotype. CDR3 sequence: CASSLGGRTYNEQFF. CDR3 DNA sequence: TGTGCCAGCAGTTTGGGGGGGAGAACCTACAATGAGCAGTTCTTC. The chain has TRBV28 and TRBJ2-1; 7 bases match TRBD2. Per the germline V gene, CDR1 is MDHEN and CDR2 is SYDVKM. V was pared by 3 bases and J by 2 bases, with 4 bases of the junction left unmatched. The CDR3 is 15 residues long.